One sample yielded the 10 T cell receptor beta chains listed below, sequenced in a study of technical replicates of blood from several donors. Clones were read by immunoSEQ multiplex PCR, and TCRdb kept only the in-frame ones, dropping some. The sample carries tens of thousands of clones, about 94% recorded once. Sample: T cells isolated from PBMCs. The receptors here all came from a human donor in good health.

DNA for the CDR3: TGTGCCAGCAGCTTATTTCCGGCCAGGGGATGGGGGCCGGACTATGGCTACACCTTC. It is translated as CASSLFPARGWGPDYGYTF. The V call is TRBV7-9, the J call TRBJ1-2; TRBD1 might be the D (6 bases). V dropped 2 bases and J dropped 3 bases, with 25 bases sitting between them. This CDR3 is 19 amino acids long. Germline V gene sequence: CDR1 SEHNR, CDR2 FQNEAQ (reference sequence).

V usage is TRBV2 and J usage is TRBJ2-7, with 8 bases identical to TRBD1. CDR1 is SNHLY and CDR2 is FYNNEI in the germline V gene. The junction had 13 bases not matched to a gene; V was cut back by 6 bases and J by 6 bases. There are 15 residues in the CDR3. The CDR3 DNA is TGTGCCAGCAGGGAGACAGGGGTTCTCTTCCGCGAGCAGTACTTC. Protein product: CASRETGVLFREQYF.

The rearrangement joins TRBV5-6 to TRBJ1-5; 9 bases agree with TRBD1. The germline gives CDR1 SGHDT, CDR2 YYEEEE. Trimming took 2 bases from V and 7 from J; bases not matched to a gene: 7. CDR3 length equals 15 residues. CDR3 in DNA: TGTGCCAGCAGCTTCAACAGGGGGCGCGAACAGCCCCAGCATTTT. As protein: CASSFNRGREQPQHF.

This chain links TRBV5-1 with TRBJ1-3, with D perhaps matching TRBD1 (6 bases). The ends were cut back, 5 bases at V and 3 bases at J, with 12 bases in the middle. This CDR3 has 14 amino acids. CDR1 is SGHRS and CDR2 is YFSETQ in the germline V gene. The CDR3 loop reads CASSGGAGGNTIYF. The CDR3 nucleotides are TGCGCCAGCAGTGGGGGGGCCGGTGGAAACACCATATATTTT.

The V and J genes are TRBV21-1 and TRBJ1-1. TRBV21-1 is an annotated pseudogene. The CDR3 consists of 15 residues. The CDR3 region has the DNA TGTGCCAGCAGCATGCGGTCGGGGGGGTGGACTGAAGCTTTCTTT. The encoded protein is CASSMRSGGWTEAFF.

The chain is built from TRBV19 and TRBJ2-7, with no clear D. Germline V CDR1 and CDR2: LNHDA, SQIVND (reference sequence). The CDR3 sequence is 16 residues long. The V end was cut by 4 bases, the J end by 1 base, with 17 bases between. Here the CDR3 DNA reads TGTGCCAGTAGTAAGGATGGCGGAGTCGGGTCCTACGAGCAGTACTTC. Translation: CASSKDGGVGSYEQYF.

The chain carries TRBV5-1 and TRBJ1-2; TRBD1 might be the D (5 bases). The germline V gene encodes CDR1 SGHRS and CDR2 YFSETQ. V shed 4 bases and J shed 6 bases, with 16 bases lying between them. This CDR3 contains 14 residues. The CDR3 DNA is TGCGCCAGCAGCCGGGGGGGACTGGAGGATGGCTACACCTTC. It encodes CASSRGGLEDGYTF. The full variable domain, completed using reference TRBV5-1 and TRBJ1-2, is KAGVTQTPRYLIKTRGQQVTLSCSPISGHRSVSWYQQTPGQGLQFLFEYFSETQRNKGNFPGRFSGRQFSNSRSEMNVSTLELGDSALYLCASSRGGLEDGYTFGSGTRLTVV.

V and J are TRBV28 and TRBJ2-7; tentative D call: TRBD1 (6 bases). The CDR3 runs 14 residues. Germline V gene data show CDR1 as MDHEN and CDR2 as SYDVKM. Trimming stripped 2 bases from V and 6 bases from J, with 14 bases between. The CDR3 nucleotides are TGTGCCAGCAGTTTACAGGGGCGAGGGGGCGAGCAGTACTTC. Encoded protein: CASSLQGRGGEQYF.

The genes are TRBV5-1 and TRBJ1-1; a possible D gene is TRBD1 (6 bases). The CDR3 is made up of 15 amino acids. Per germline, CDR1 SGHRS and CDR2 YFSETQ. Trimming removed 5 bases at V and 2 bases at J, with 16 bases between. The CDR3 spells CASSLQGVPNTEAFF. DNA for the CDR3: TGCGCCAGCAGTTTACAGGGAGTCCCTAACACTGAAGCTTTCTTT.

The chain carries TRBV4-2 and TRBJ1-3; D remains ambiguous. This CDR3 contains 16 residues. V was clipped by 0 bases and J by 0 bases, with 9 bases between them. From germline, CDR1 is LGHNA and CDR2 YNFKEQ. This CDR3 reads CASSQDLGYSGNTIYF. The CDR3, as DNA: TGTGCCAGCAGCCAAGATCTCGGGTACTCTGGAAACACCATATATTTT.